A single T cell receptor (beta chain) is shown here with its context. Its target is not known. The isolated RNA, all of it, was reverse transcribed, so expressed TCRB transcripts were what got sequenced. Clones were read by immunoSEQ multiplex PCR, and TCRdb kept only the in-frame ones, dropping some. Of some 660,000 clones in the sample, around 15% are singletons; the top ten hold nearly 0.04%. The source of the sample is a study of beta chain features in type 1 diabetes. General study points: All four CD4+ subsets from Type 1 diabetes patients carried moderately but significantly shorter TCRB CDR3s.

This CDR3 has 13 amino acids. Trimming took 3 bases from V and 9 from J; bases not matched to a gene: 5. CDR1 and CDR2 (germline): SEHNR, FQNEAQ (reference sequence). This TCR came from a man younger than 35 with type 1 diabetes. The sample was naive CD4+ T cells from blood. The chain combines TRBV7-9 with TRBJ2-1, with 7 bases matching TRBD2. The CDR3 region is CASSLGGIGEQFF. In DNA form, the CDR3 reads TGTGCCAGCAGCTTGGGAGGGATCGGTGAGCAGTTCTTC.